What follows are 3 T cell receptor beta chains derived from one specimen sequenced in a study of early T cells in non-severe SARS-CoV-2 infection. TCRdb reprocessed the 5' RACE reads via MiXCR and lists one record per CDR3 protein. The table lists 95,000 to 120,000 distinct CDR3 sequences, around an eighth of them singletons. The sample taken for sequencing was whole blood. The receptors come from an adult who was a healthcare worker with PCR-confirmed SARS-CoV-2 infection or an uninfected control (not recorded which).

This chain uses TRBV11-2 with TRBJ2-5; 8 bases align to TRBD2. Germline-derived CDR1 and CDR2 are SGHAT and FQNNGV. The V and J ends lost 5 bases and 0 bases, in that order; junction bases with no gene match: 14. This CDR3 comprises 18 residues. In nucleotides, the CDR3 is TGTGCCAGCAGCGGGCGAGGGGAGCGGGGGACCTACCAAGAGACCCAGTACTTC. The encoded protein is CASSGRGERGTYQETQYF.

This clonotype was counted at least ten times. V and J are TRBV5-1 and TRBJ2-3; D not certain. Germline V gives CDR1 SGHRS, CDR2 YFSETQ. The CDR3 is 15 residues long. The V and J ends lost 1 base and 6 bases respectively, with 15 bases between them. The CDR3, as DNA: TGCGCCAGCAGCTTGAGTACAGACGGTTACGATACGCAGTATTTT. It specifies CASSLSTDGYDTQYF.

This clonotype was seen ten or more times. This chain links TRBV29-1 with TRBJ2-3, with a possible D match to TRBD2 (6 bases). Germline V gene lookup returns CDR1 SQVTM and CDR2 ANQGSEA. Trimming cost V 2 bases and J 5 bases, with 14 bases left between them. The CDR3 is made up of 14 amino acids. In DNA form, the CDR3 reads TGCAGCGTTGAATGGGGTAGCGGTTTAGATACGCAGTATTTT. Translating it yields CSVEWGSGLDTQYF.